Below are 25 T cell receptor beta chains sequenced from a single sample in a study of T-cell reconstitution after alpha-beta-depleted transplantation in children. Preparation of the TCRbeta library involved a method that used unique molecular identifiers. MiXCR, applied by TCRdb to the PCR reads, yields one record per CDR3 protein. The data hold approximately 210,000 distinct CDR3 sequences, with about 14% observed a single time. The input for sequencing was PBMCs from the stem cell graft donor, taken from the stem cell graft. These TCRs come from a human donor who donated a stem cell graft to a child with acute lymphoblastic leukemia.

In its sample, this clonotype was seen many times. The CDR3 sequence is CASRVPREPDTQYF. CDR3 bases: TGTGCCAGCAGGGTCCCCAGGGAACCAGATACGCAGTATTTT. The genes are TRBV12-3 or TRBV12-4 and TRBJ2-3; tentatively, D is TRBD1 (5 bases). CDR3 size: 14 residues. V dropped 6 bases and J dropped 4 bases, with 14 bases sitting between them.

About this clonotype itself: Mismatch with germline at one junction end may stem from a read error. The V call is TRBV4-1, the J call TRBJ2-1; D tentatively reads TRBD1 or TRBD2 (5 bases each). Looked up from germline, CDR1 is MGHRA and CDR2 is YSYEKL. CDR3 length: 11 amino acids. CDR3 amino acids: CASQMGRQVTF. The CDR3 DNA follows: TGCGCCAGCCAGATGGGACGGCAGGTTACCTTC.

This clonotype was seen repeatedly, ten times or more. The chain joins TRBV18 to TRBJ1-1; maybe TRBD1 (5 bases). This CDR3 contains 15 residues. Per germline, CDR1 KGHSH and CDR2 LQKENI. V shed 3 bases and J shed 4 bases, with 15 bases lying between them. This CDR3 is CASSPTAFGGTEAFF. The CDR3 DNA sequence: TGTGCCAGCTCACCCACCGCTTTTGGGGGCACTGAAGCTTTCTTT. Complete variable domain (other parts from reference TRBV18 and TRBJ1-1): NAGVMQNPRHLVRRRGQEARLRCSPMKGHSHVYWYRQLPEEGLKFMVYLQKENIIDESGMPKERFSAEFPKEGPSILRIQQVVRGDSAAYFCASSPTAFGGTEAFFGQGTRLTVV.

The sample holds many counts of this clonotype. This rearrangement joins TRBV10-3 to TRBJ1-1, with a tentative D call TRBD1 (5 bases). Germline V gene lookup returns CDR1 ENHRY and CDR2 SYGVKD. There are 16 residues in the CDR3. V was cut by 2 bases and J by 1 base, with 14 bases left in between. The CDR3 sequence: CAISEAPFGGNTEAFF. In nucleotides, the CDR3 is TGTGCCATCAGTGAGGCCCCTTTTGGGGGGAACACTGAAGCTTTCTTT.

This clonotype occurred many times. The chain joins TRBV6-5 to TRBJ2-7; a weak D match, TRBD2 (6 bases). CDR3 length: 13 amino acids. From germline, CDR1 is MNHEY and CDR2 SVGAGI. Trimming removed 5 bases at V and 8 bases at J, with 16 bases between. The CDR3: CASSRRSGEKQYF. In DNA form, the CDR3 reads TGTGCCAGCAGTCGACGGTCGGGGGAGAAGCAGTACTTC.

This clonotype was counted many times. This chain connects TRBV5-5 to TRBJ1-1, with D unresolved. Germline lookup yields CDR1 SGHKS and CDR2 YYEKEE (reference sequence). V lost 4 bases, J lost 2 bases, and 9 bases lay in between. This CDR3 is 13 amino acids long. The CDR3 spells CASSRWDNTEAFF. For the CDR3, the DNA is TGTGCCAGCAGCCGCTGGGATAACACTGAAGCTTTCTTT.

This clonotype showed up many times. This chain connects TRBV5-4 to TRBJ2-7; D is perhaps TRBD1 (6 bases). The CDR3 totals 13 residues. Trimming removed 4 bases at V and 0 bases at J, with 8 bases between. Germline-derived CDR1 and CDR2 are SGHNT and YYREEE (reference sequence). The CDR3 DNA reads TGTGCCAGCAGCCCAGGGGCCTCCTACGAGCAGTACTTC. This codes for CASSPGASYEQYF. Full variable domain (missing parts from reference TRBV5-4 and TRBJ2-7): ETGVTQSPTHLIKTRGQQVTLRCSSQSGHNTVSWYQQALGQGPQFIFQYYREEENGRGNFPPRFSGLQFPNYSSELNVNALELDDSALYLCASSPGASYEQYFGPGTRLTVT.

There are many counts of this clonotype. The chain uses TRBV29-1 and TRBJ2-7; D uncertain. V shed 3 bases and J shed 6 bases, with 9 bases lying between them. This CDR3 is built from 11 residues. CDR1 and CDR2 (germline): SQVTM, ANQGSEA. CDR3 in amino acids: CSVDLTGEQYF. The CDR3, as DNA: TGCAGCGTTGATCTGACCGGCGAGCAGTACTTC.

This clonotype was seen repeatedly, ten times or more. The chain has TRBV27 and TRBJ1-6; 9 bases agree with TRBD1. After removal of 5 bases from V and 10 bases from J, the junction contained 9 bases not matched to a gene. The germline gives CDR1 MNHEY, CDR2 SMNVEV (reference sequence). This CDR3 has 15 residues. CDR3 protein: CASSPSTGGGSPLHF. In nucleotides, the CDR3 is TGTGCCAGCAGTCCCTCGACAGGGGGAGGCTCACCCCTCCACTTT.

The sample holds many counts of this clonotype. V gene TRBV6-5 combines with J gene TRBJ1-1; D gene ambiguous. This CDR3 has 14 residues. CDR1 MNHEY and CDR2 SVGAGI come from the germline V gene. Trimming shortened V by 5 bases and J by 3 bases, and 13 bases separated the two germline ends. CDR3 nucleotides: TGTGCCAGCAGTCCCGGAGGACGTTACACTGAAGCTTTCTTT. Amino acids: CASSPGGRYTEAFF.

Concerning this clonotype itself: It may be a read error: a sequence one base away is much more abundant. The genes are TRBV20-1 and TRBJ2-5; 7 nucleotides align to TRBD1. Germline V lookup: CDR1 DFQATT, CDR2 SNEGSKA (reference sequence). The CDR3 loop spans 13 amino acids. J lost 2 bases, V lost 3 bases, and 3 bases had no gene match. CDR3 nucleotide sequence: TGCAGTGCTAGGTGCAGGGGGCAAGAGACCCAGTACTTC. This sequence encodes CSARCRGQETQYF.

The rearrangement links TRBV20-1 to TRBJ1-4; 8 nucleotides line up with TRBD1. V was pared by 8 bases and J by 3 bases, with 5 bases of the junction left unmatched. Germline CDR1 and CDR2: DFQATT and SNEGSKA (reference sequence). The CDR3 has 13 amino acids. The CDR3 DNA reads TGCAGTTCGCAGGGGGCGGCTAATGAAAAACTGTTTTTT. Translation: CSSQGAANEKLFF.

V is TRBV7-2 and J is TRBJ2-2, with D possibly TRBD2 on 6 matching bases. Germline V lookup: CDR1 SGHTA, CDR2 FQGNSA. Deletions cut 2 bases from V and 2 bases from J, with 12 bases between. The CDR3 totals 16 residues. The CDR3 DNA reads TGTGCCAGCAGCTTAACACCCGGGACTAACACCGGGGAGCTGTTTTTT. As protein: CASSLTPGTNTGELFF.

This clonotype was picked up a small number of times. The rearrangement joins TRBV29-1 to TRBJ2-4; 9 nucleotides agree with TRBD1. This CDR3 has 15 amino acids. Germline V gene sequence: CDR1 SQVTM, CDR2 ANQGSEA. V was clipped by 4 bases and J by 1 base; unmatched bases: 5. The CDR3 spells CSVGGTGFAKNIQYF. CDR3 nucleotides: TGCAGCGTTGGGGGGACAGGGTTTGCCAAAAACATTCAGTACTTC.

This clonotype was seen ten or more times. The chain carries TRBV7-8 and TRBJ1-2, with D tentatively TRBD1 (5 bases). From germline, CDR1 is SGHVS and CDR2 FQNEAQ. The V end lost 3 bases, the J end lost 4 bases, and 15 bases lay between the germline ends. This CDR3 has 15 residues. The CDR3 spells CASSLEGPEPYGYTF. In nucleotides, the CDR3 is TGTGCCAGCAGCTTGGAGGGACCTGAGCCCTATGGCTACACCTTC.

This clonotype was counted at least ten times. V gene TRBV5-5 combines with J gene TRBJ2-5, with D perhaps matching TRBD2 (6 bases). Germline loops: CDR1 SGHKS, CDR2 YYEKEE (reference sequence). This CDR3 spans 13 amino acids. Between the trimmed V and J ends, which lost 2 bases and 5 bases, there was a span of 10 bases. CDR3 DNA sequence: TGTGCCAGCAGCTTCCCAGGGAGGGAGACCCAGTACTTC. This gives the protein CASSFPGRETQYF.

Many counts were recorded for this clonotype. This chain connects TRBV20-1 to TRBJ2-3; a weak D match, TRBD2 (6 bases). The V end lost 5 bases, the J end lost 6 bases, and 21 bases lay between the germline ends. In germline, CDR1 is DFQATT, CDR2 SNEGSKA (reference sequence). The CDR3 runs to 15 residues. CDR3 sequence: CSALGVDGSGDTQYF. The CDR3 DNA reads TGCAGTGCTCTTGGGGTTGACGGGAGCGGGGATACGCAGTATTTT.

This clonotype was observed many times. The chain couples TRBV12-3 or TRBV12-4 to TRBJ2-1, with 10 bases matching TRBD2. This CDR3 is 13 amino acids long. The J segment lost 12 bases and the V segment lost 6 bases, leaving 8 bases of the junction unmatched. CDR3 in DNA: TGTGCCAGCAGCCTCACTAGCGGGACGGGGCAGTTCTTC. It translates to CASSLTSGTGQFF.

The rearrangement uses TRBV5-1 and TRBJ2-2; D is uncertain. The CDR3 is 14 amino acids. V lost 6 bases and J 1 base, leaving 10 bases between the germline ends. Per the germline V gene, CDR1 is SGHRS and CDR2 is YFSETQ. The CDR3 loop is CASKADENTGELFF. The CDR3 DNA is TGCGCCAGCAAGGCTGACGAGAACACCGGGGAGCTGTTTTTT.

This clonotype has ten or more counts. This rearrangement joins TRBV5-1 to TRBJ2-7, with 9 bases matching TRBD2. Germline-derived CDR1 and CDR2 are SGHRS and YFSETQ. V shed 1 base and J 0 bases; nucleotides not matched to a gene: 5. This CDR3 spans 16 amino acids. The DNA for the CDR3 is TGCGCCAGCAGCTTGTCTAGCGGGATTAGCTCCTACGAGCAGTACTTC. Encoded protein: CASSLSSGISSYEQYF.

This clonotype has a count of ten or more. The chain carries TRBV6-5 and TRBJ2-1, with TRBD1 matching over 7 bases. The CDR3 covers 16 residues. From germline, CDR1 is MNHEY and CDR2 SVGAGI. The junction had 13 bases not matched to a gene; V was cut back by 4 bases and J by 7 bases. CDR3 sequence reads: CASSSSGTVQKNEQFF. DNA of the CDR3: TGTGCCAGCAGTTCCTCCGGGACAGTGCAAAAAAATGAGCAGTTCTTC.

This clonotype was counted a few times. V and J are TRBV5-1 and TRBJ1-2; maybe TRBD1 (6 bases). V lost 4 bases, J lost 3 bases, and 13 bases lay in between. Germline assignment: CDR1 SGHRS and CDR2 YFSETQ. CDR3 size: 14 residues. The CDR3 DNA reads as TGCGCCAGCAGCACCTCGGGACAAGACTATGGCTACACCTTC. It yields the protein CASSTSGQDYGYTF.

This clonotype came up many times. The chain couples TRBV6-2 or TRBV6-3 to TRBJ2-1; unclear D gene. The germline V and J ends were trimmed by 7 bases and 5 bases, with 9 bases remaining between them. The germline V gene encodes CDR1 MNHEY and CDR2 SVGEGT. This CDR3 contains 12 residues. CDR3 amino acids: CASNIYNNEQFF. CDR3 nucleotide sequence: TGTGCCAGCAATATTTATAACAATGAGCAGTTCTTC.

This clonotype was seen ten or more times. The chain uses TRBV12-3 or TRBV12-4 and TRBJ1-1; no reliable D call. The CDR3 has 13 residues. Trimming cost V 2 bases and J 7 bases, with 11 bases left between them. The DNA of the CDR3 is TGTGCCAGCAGTTTATACGAAGGGAGTGAAGCTTTCTTT. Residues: CASSLYEGSEAFF.

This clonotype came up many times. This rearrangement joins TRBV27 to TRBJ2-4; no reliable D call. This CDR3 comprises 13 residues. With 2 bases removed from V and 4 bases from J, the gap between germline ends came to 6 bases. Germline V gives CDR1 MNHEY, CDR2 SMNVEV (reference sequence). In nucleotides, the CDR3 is TGTGCCAGCAGTTTAGACGAAAAAAACATTCAGTACTTC. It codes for CASSLDEKNIQYF.